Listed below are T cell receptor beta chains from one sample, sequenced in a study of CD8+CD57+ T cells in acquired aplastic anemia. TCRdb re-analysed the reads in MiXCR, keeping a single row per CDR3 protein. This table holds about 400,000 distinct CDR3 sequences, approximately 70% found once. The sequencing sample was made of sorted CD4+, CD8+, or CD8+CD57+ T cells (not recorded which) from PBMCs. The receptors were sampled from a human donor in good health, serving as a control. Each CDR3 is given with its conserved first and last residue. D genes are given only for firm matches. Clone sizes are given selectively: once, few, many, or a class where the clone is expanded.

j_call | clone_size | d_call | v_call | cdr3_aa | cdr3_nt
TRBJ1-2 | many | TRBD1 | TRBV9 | CASRGNPIGTGKRYGYTF | TGTGCCAGCAGGGGAAACCCCATCGGGACAGGGAAGAGATATGGCTACACCTTC
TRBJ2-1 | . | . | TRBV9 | CASSVEDSAYNEQFF | TGTGCCAGCAGCGTAGAGGACTCCGCCTACAATGAGCAGTTCTTC
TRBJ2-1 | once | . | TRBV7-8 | CASSLASSSYEQYFF | TGTGCCAGCAGCTTAGCGTCGAGCTCCTACGAGCAGTACTTCTTC
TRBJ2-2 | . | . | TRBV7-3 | CASSLRSGGSGELFF | TGTGCCAGCAGCTTAAGATCAGGGGGGTCTGGGGAGCTGTTTTTT
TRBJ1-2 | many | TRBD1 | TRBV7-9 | CASSSGSTGGSGYTF | TGTGCCAGCAGCTCTGGATCCACAGGGGGCTCTGGCTACACCTTC
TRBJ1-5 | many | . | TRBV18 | CASSPGSTGQQPQHF | TGTGCCAGCTCACCGGGGAGTACAGGGCAGCAGCCCCAGCATTTT
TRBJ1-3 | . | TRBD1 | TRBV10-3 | CAISGDRSGNTIYF | TGTGCCATCAGTGGGGACAGGTCAGGAAACACCATATATTTT
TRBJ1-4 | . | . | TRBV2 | CASSERQVLFF | TGTGCCAGCAGTGAACGACAGGTATTGTTTTTT
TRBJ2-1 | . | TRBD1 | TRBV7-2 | CASRLGQGNGVTYNEQFF | TGTGCCAGCAGGTTAGGACAGGGGAACGGAGTGACCTACAATGAGCAGTTCTTC
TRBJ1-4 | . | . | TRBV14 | CASSQEAGNNKRFF | TGCGCCAGCAGCCAAGAAGCGGGCAATAACAAACGGTTTTTT
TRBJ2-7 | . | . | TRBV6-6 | CASSDDRYYEQYF | TGTGCCAGCAGTGATGACAGGTACTACGAGCAGTACTTC
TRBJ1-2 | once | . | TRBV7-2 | CASSLTGGGVTPLYTF | TGTGCCAGCAGCTTGACAGGCGGTGGGGTTACACCCCTCTACACCTTC
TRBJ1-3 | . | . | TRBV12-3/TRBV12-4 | CASTPEVGGNTVYF | TGTGCCAGCACTCCAGAGGTCGGTGGAAACACCGTATATTTT
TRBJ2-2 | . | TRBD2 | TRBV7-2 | CASSLSRGGAGELFF | TGTGCCAGCAGCTTATCGCGGGGGGGGGCCGGGGAGCTGTTTTTT
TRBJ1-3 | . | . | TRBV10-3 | CASSYRWGNTIYF | TGTGCCAGCAGTTACCGGTGGGGAAACACCATATATTTT
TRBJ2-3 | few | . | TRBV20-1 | CSARGSQYF | TGCAGTGCTAGAGGGAGCCAGTATTTT
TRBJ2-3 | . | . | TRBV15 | CATSRDFGRQGDYADTQYF | TGTGCCACCAGCAGAGATTTCGGCAGGCAAGGTGATTACGCAGATACGCAGTATTTT
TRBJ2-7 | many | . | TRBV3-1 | CASSWGRGREQYF | TGTGCCAGCAGCTGGGGGAGGGGGCGTGAGCAGTACTTC
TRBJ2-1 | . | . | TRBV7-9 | CASSFTGGLYTEYFF | TGTGCCAGCAGCTTTACCGGGGGGCTATACACGGAGTATTTCTTC
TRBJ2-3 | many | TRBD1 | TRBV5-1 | CASSVGGTGPDTQYF | TGCGCCAGCAGCGTTGGTGGGACAGGGCCAGATACGCAGTATTTT
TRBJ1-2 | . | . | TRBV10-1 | CASSESKGGLLSYTF | TGCGCCAGCAGTGAGTCGAAAGGCGGCCTTTTGAGCTACACCTTC
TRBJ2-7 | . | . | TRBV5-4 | CASSLGGAPYEQYF | TGTGCCAGCAGCTTGGGCGGGGCGCCCTACGAGCAGTACTTC
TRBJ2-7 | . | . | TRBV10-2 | CASQGTGEKSKYF | TGCGCCAGCCAAGGGACTGGCGAGAAGAGCAAGTACTTC
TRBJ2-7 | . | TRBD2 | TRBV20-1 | CSARGGTSGEVEQYF | TGCAGTGCTAGAGGCGGGACTAGCGGGGAAGTTGAGCAGTACTTC
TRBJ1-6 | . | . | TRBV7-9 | CASSLDGEAHLHF | TGTGCCAGCAGCTTAGACGGGGAAGCACATCTCCACTTT
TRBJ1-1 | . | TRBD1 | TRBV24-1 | CATSARTGEDIEAFF | TGTGCCACCAGTGCCAGGACAGGGGAGGACATTGAAGCTTTCTTT
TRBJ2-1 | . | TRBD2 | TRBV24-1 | CATSEHTSGYEQFF | TGTGCCACCAGTGAACATACTAGCGGCTATGAGCAGTTCTTC
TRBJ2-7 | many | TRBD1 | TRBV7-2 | CASSLSGTGVYEQYF | TGTGCCAGCAGCTTATCCGGGACAGGGGTCTACGAGCAGTACTTC
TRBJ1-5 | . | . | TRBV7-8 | CASSLVGGQPQHF | TGTGCCAGCAGCTTAGTGGGGGGGCAGCCCCAGCATTTT
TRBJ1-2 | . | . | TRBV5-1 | CASSADRETYGYTF | TGCGCCAGCAGCGCTGATCGAGAGACGTATGGCTACACCTTC
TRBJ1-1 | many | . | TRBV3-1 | CASSRSGSVEAFF | TGTGCCAGCAGCCGCTCCGGCTCGGTTGAAGCTTTCTTT
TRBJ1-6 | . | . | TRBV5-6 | CASSGATIEGSNSPLHF | TGTGCCAGCAGCGGAGCCACGATTGAAGGGAGTAATTCACCCCTCCACTTT
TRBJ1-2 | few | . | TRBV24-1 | CATTVRNYGYTF | TGTGCCACCACAGTCAGAAACTATGGCTACACCTTC
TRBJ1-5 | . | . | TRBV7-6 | CASSLRTENIQYFHF | TGTGCCAGCAGCTTGAGGACAGAAAACATTCAGTACTTCCATTTT
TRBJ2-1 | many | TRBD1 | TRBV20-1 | CSATIGTGNYNEQFF | TGCAGTGCTACCATCGGGACAGGGAATTACAATGAGCAGTTCTTC
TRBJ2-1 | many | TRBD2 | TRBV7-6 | CASSLAWGGNYNEQFF | TGTGCCAGCAGCTTAGCTTGGGGGGGGAACTACAATGAGCAGTTCTTC
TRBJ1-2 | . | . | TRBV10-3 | CAISDGRGKVDYGYTF | TGTGCCATCAGTGATGGGAGAGGTAAAGTAGACTATGGCTACACCTTC
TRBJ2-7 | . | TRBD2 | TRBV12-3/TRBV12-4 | CASRESGLVYEQYF | TGTGCCAGTCGGGAGTCGGGACTAGTCTACGAGCAGTACTTC
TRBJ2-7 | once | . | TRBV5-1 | CASSPSSGGLYF | TGCGCCAGCAGTCCCTCGTCGGGCGGGCTGTACTTC
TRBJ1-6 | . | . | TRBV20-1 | CSARPRRSYNSPLHF | TGCAGTGCTAGACCCCGACGCTCCTATAATTCACCCCTCCACTTT
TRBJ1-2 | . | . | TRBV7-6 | CASSLGTPALWGWTF | TGTGCCAGCAGCTTAGGGACCCCAGCATTGTGGGGATGGACCTTC
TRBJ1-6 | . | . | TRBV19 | CASSKNRDANSPLHF | TGTGCCAGTAGTAAAAACAGGGATGCTAATTCACCCCTCCACTTT
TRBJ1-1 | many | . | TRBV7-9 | CASSFTGRRTEAFF | TGTGCCAGCAGTTTCACAGGGCGTCGGACTGAAGCTTTCTTT
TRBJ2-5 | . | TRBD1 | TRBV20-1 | CSATGGNYGFETQYF | TGCAGTGCTACAGGGGGCAACTATGGCTTTGAGACCCAGTACTTC
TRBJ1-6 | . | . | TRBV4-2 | CASSQVAVYNAPLHF | TGTGCCAGCAGCCAAGTTGCAGTCTATAATGCACCCCTCCACTTT
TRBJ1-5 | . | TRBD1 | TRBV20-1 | CSARGRGGTKPQHF | TGCAGTGCTAGAGGCAGGGGGGGGACTAAGCCCCAGCATTTT
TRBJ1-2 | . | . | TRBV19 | CASSVNRNGGYGYTF | TGTGCCAGTAGTGTCAACAGGAATGGTGGGTATGGCTACACCTTC
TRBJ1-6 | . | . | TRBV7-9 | CASSSPPSNSPMDF | TGTGCCAGCAGCTCACCGCCCTCCAATTCTCCCATGGACTTT
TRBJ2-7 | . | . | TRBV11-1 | CASSVGTLVYEQYF | TGTGCCAGCAGCGTGGGGACACTAGTCTACGAGCAGTACTTC
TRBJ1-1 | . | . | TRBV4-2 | CASSLQGPPYAGSNTEAFF | TGTGCCAGCAGCTTACAGGGACCCCCATACGCGGGTTCGAACACTGAAGCTTTCTTT
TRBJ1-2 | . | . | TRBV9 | CASSVAGQGYVQYGYTF | TGTGCCAGCAGCGTAGCGGGTCAGGGCTACGTGCAGTATGGCTACACCTTC